This T cell receptor (beta chain) appears in the sequencing data of a study of Ad26.COV2.S vaccination and SARS-CoV-2 variants. Trimming removed 4 bases at V and 0 bases at J, with 13 bases between. CDR3 length equals 16 residues. CDR1 and CDR2 from the germline V gene are MDHEN and SYDVKM. This clone was seen a handful of times. Treatment in this sample: around 19 received Ad26.COV2.S at low or high dose, single or two shots; 5 received placebo; per-sample allocation not given. Vaccine and placebo recipients were sampled on day 63 after the first injection. Libraries were prepared by immunoSEQ multiplex PCR; TCRdb keeps only in-frame clonotypes and omits some of them. The data contain 200,000 to 250,000 clones, 70% to 90% of them seen just once; the ten biggest clones take up over 8.5%.

This receptor was taken from a person between 18 and 65 years old who received the Ad26.COV2.S COVID-19 vaccine or a placebo. This specimen consisted of peripheral blood, obtained in a trial of Ad26.COV2.S vaccine versus placebo. This rearrangement joins TRBV28 to TRBJ1-3; D may be TRBD1 (5 bases). This CDR3 reads CASSSHGTDSGNTIYF. DNA for the CDR3: TGTGCCAGCAGTTCCCACGGGACGGACTCTGGAAACACCATATATTTT. The complete variable domain, with remaining parts taken from reference TRBV28 and TRBJ1-3, reads DVKVTQSSRYLVKRTGEKVFLECVQDMDHENMFWYRQDPGLGLRLIYFSYDVKMKEKGDIPEGYSVSREKKERFSLILESASTNQTSMYLCASSSHGTDSGNTIYFGEGSWLTVV.